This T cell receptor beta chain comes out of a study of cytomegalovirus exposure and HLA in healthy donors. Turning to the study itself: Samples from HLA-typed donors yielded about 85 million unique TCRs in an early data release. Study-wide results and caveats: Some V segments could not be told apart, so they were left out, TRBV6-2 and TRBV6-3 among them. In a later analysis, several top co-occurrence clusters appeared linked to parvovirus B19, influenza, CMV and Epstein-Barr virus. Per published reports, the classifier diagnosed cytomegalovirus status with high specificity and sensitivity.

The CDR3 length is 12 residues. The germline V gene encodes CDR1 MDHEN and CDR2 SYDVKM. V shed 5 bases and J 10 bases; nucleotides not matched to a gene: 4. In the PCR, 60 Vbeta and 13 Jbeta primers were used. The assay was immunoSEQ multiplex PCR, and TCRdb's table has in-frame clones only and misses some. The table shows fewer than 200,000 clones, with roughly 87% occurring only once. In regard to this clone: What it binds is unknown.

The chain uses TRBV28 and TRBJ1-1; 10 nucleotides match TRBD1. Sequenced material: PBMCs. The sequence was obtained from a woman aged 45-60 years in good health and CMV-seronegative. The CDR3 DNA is TGTGCCAGCAGTCCGTGGACAGGGGGAGCTTTCTTT. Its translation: CASSPWTGGAFF.